This paragraph covers one TCR beta chain sequence. Its target is unknown. The sample belongs to a study of OX40 agonist ivuxolimab in advanced cancers. About the study: An agonistic human IgG2 monoclonal antibody against OX40 (CD134) was given. Patients with hepatocellular carcinoma, melanoma, renal cell or head and neck cancer made up the dose-escalation patients. Points from the study as a whole: Expanded peripheral T-cell antigen specificity went undetermined.

The protocol was immunoSEQ multiplex PCR, while the TCRdb copy is restricted to in-frame clones and leaves out a portion. Found here are fewer than 40,000 clones, over 65% of them singletons; the top ten hold roughly an eighth. Germline V gene data show CDR1 as WSHSY and CDR2 as SAAADI. Trimming pared 0 bases from V and 2 bases from J, leaving 8 bases between. The CDR3 runs 15 residues. The source was CD4+ or CD8+ T cells sorted from blood, collected in a trial of the OX40 agonist ivuxolimab. The rearrangement links TRBV10-2 to TRBJ1-3; D is perhaps TRBD1 (5 bases). The clonotype originates from an adult with an advanced solid tumor such as melanoma, head and neck, liver or kidney cancer. The CDR3 DNA follows: TGCGCCAGCAGTGAGTCTCGGACACCTGGAAACACCATATATTTT. As protein: CASSESRTPGNTIYF.